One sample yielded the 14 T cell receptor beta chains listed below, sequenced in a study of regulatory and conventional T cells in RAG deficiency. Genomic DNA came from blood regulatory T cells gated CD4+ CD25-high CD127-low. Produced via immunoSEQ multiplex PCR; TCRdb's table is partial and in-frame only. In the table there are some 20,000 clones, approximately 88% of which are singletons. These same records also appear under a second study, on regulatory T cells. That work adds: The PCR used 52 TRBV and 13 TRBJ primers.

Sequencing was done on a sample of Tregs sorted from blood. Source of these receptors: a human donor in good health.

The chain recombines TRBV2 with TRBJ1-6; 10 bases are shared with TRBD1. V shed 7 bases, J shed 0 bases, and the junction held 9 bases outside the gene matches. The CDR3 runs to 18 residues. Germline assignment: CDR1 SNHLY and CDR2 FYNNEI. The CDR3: CASKYRTGGSSYNSPLHF. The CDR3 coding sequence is TGTGCCAGCAAATATCGGACAGGGGGGAGCTCCTATAATTCACCCCTCCACTTT.

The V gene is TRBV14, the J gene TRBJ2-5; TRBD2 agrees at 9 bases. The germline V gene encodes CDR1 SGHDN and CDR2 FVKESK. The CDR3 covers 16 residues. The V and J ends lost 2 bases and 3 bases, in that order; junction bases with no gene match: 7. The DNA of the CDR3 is TGTGCCAGCAGCCAATATTTGCGGGGGGGAAAAGAGACCCAGTACTTC. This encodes CASSQYLRGGKETQYF. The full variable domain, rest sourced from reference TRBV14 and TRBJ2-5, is EAGVTQFPSHSVIEKGQTVTLRCDPISGHDNLYWYRRVMGKEIKFLLHFVKESKQDESGMPNNRFLAERTGGTYSTLKVQPAELEDSGVYFCASSQYLRGGKETQYFGPGTRLLVL.

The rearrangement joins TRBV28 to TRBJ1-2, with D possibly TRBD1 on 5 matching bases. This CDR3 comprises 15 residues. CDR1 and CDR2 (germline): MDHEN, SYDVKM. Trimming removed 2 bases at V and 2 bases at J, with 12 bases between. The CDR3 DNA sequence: TGTGCCAGCAGTTTAACCGGGGGTCGGAACTATGGCTACACCTTC. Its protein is CASSLTGGRNYGYTF.

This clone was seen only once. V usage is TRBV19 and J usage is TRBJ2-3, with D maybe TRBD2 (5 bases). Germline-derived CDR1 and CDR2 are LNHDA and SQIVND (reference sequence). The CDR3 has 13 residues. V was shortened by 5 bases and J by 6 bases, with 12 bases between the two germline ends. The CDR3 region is CASSPASGDTQYF. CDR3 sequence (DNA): TGTGCCAGTAGTCCGGCGTCGGGGGATACGCAGTATTTT.

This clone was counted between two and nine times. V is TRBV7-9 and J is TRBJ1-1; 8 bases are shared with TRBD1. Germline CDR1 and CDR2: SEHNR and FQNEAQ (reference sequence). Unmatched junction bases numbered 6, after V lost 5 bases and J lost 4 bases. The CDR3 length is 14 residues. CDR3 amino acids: CASSTRTGSTEAFF. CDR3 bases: TGTGCCAGCAGCACTCGGACAGGGTCCACTGAAGCTTTCTTT.

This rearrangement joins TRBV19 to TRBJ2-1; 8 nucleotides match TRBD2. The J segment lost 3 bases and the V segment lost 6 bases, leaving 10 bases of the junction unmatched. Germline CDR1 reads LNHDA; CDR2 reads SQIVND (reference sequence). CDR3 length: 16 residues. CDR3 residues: CASSFSGTRIYNEQFF. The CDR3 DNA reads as TGTGCCAGTAGCTTCTCCGGGACTAGAATCTACAATGAGCAGTTCTTC.

CDR3 DNA sequence: TGCGCCAGCAGCCCGGGGGCTTACCACCAGTATTTT. This encodes CASSPGAYHQYF. The chain is built from TRBV5-1 and TRBJ2-3; D is perhaps TRBD1 or TRBD2 (6 bases each). CDR1 is SGHRS, CDR2 YFSETQ, per germline. The CDR3 covers 12 residues. V lost 4 bases and J 12 bases, leaving 15 bases between the germline ends. The complete variable domain, with remaining parts taken from reference TRBV5-1 and TRBJ2-3, reads KAGVTQTPRYLIKTRGQQVTLSCSPISGHRSVSWYQQTPGQGLQFLFEYFSETQRNKGNFPGRFSGRQFSNSRSEMNVSTLELGDSALYLCASSPGAYHQYFGPGTRLTVL.

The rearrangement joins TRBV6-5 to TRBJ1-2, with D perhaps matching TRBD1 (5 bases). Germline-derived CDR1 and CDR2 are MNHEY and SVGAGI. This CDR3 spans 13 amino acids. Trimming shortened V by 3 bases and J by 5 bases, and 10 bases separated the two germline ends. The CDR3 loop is CASSYKRGYGYTF. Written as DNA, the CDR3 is TGTGCCAGCAGTTATAAGCGGGGGTATGGCTACACCTTC.

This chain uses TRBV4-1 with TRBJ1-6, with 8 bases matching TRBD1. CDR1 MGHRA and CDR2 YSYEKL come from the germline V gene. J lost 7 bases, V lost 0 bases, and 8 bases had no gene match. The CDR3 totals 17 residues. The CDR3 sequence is CASSQEGTGSINSPLHF. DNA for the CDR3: TGCGCCAGCAGCCAAGAGGGGACAGGCAGTATCAATTCACCCCTCCACTTT.

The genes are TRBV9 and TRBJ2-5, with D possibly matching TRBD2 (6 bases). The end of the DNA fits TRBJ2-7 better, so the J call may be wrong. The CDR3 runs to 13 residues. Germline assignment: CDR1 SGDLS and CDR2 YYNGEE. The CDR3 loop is CASSVGLPDEQYF. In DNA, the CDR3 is TGTGCCAGCAGCGTGGGACTTCCGGACGAGCAGTACTTC.

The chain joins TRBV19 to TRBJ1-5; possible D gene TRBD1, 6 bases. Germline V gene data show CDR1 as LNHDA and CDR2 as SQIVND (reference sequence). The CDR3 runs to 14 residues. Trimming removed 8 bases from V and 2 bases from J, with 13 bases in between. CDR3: CASQVYRGNQPQHF. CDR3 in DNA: TGTGCCAGTCAAGTGTACAGGGGCAATCAGCCCCAGCATTTT.

The CDR3 sequence: CASSARDRTYEQYF. In DNA form, the CDR3 reads TGTGCCAGCAGTGCCAGGGACAGAACCTACGAGCAGTACTTC. V gene TRBV6-1 combines with J gene TRBJ2-7, with TRBD1 matching 7 bases. J gave up 2 bases and V 4 bases, and 5 bases lay outside the gene matches. Germline V CDR1 and CDR2: MNHNS, SASEGT. This CDR3 is built from 14 residues.

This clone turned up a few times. CDR3: CASSLGGLAGRETQYF. Here the CDR3 DNA reads TGTGCCAGCAGCTTAGGGGGACTAGCGGGACGAGAGACCCAGTACTTC. The chain joins TRBV7-2 to TRBJ2-5, with 13 bases lining up with TRBD2. CDR3 length equals 16 residues. Germline assignment: CDR1 SGHTA and CDR2 FQGNSA. With V trimmed by 1 base and J by 4 bases, 3 bases remained unmatched.

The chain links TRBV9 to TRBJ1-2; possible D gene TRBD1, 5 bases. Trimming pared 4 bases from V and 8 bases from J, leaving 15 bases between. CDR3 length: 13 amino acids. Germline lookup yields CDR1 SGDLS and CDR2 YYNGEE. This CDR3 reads CASSPRDLGGYTF. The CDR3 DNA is TGTGCCAGCAGCCCGCGGGACCTTGGGGGCTACACCTTC.